This entry is about one T cell receptor beta chain. What it binds is unknown. The entry originates in a study of Ad26.COV2.S vaccination and SARS-CoV-2 variants. Study-wide results and limits: Participants in the vaccine arm had higher spike-specific TCR breadth; placebo recipients had lower.

Clones were sequenced by immunoSEQ multiplex PCR, and TCRdb holds only the in-frame ones, with some missing. The repertoire holds about 680,000 clones, with around 92% as singletons. This CDR3 contains 14 residues. V lost 1 base, J lost 6 bases, and 3 bases stayed unmatched. Germline loops: CDR1 SGHTA, CDR2 FQGNSA. Noted treatment: over 15 received Ad26.COV2.S at low or high dose, single or two shots; roughly five received placebo; per-sample allocation not given. Day 63 following the first vaccine or placebo injection was when the samples were taken. The chain combines TRBV7-2 with TRBJ1-2, with 9 positions matching TRBD1. The sample in question was peripheral blood, obtained in a trial of Ad26.COV2.S vaccine versus placebo. The receptor's source is a person aged 18-65 years who received the Ad26.COV2.S COVID-19 vaccine or a placebo. CDR3 residues: CASSLVGQGHGYTF. CDR3 bases: TGTGCCAGCAGCTTAGTGGGACAGGGTCATGGCTACACCTTC.